The rows below give T cell receptor beta chains drawn from one sample of a study of T cells in Graves' hyperthyroidism and ophthalmopathy. TCRdb recomputed calls from the multiplex PCR reads with MiXCR, one row per CDR3 protein. The top ten hold approximately 7.5% of the sample, which has almost 600,000 distinct CDR3 sequences, about half seen once. Sequenced input: peripheral blood or thyroid tissue (not recorded which). The receptors shown here come from a woman aged 18-29 years with Graves' hyperthyroidism. Each CDR3 is given with its conserved first and last residue. The D gene is left open where the match is weak. Clone size, where shown, is once, few, many, or a class for clones that have expanded.

d_gene | j_gene | abundance | v_gene | CDR3nt | CDR3aa
- | TRBJ2-5 | - | TRBV18 | TGTGCCAGCTCCCAAGGAGTCGGCCAAGAGACCCAGTACTTC | CASSQGVGQETQYF
- | TRBJ2-1 | few | TRBV6-1 | TGTGCCATCAGGGGTAGCGGGATTACAGGGGATGAGCAGTTCTTC | CAIRGSGITGDEQFF
TRBD2 | TRBJ2-5 | many | TRBV12-3/TRBV12-4 | TGTGCCAGCAGTGCCAGGACTAGCGAAGAGACCCAGTACTTC | CASSARTSEETQYF
TRBD2 | TRBJ2-5 | many | TRBV6-5 | TGTGCCAGCAGTTACGCGGGAGGGGAAGTGGGCGGTCTTGAGACCCAGTACTTC | CASSYAGGEVGGLETQYF
- | TRBJ1-5 | many | TRBV20-1 | TGCAGTGCGAGCCCCCAACTACAGCCCCAGCATTTT | CSASPQLQPQHF
TRBD1 | TRBJ1-5 | - | TRBV12-3/TRBV12-4 | TGTGCCAGCAGTTTCGACAGGGGGCTACCCTACGAGCATTTT | CASSFDRGLPYEHF
TRBD1 | TRBJ1-2 | - | TRBV24-1 | TGTGCCGGGGGGGGGACAGCGCAATATGGCTACACCTTC | CAGGGTAQYGYTF
- | TRBJ2-6 | many | TRBV7-9 | TGTGCCAGCAGCTTCCTAGGGGGGCGAACTGGGGCCAACGTCCTGACTTTC | CASSFLGGRTGANVLTF
- | TRBJ2-5 | many | TRBV10-3 | TGTGCCATCAGTGAGTCGGGAAAGATAGCTCTGGAGACCCAGTACTTC | CAISESGKIALETQYF
TRBD2 | TRBJ2-7 | - | TRBV11-1 | TGTGCCAGCAGCCAAGCGGTCGCGGGAGGAGGAGAGCAGTACTTC | CASSQAVAGGGEQYF
- | TRBJ2-7 | many | TRBV27 | TGTGCCAGCAGTTTCTCCAGGGGCTCCTACGAGCAGTACTTC | CASSFSRGSYEQYF
- | TRBJ2-5 | once | TRBV12-3/TRBV12-4 | TGTGCCAGCAGTTTCGCAGGGGACCCTAAAGAGACCCAGTACTTC | CASSFAGDPKETQYF
- | TRBJ1-1 | - | TRBV20-1 | TGCAGTGCTAGAGATGGAAGTGGGCTTGGGTCTGAAGCTTTCTTT | CSARDGSGLGSEAFF
- | TRBJ2-2 | many | TRBV24-1 | TGTGCCACCAGTGATTTAACGGCGGACAGCGGGGAGCTGTTTTTT | CATSDLTADSGELFF
- | TRBJ2-5 | - | TRBV25-1 | TGTGCCAGCAGTGAATGGTGGGAAGGGCAAGAGACCCAGTACTTC | CASSEWWEGQETQYF
- | TRBJ1-4 | many | TRBV20-1 | TGCAGTGTTAGGGGGGATGAAAAACTGTTTTTT | CSVRGDEKLFF
- | TRBJ1-5 | - | TRBV7-6 | TGTGCCAGCAGCTTAGATGTGGCGGGGGGACAGCCCCAGCATTTT | CASSLDVAGGQPQHF
- | TRBJ2-7 | - | TRBV7-3 | TGTGCCAGCAGCCAAGGCTTCGAAGGGAGAAATTCCTACGAGCAGTACTTC | CASSQGFEGRNSYEQYF
TRBD2 | TRBJ2-6 | - | TRBV27 | TGTGCCAGCAGTCAGCGCAATAGAGGACTAGCGGCCAACGTCCTGACTTTC | CASSQRNRGLAANVLTF
- | TRBJ1-3 | many | TRBV20-1 | TGCAGTGCTAGTCCCGGGCTGCTCTCTGGAAACACCATATATTTT | CSASPGLLSGNTIYF
- | TRBJ1-2 | many | TRBV12-3/TRBV12-4 | TGTGCCAGCAGTTTAGCCTATTATGGCTACACCTTC | CASSLAYYGYTF
- | TRBJ1-2 | - | TRBV25-1 | TGTGCCAGCAGCCCAGGGAAAGGCTACACCTTC | CASSPGKGYTF
TRBD2 | TRBJ2-7 | - | TRBV2 | TGTGCCAGCAGTTACTCAGGACTCGCGGGAGCTGGGGAGCAGTACTTC | CASSYSGLAGAGEQYF
- | TRBJ1-6 | many | TRBV7-8 | TGTGCCAGCAGCTACGCGGATTCACCCCTCCACTTT | CASSYADSPLHF
TRBD1 | TRBJ2-4 | - | TRBV5-8 | TGTGCCAGCAGCAACTACAGGGGAGACAAAAACATTCAGTACTTC | CASSNYRGDKNIQYF
TRBD1 | TRBJ2-5 | many | TRBV5-1 | TGCGCCAGCAGCGCCTTGACAGGGTACGAATTGACCCAGTACTTC | CASSALTGYELTQYF
TRBD2 | TRBJ2-1 | - | TRBV2 | TGTGCCAGCAGCCCGAATAGCGGGAGCAATGAGCAGTTCTTC | CASSPNSGSNEQFF
TRBD1 | TRBJ1-2 | - | TRBV7-9 | TGTGCCAGCAGCGGAACCGGGACAGGTAGCCTCCTCTTC | CASSGTGTGSLLF
- | TRBJ2-7 | many | TRBV7-8 | TGTGCCAGCAGCTCCGACTGGGACTACGAGCAGTACTTC | CASSSDWDYEQYF
- | TRBJ2-7 | many | TRBV12-3/TRBV12-4 | TGTGCCAGCAGTTTCGGAGAAGGTCCGGTCGAGCAGTACTTC | CASSFGEGPVEQYF
TRBD2 | TRBJ2-5 | - | TRBV20-1 | TGCAGTGCTATAAAGACTAGCGGGGCACCGGAGACCCAGTACTTC | CSAIKTSGAPETQYF
- | TRBJ2-7 | many | TRBV3-1 | TGTGCCAGCAGCCAAGATCAGGGTGTGTTTAACGAGCAGTACTTC | CASSQDQGVFNEQYF
TRBD1 | TRBJ1-2 | many | TRBV13 | TGTGCCAGCAGCTTAGGGGAAGGGACAGCCTTCTATGGCTACACCTTC | CASSLGEGTAFYGYTF
- | TRBJ1-3 | once | TRBV2 | TGTGCCAGCAGGGCCGTGGGAGGCGGAAACACCATATATTTT | CASRAVGGGNTIYF
- | TRBJ1-2 | - | TRBV12-3/TRBV12-4 | TGTGCCAGCAGGTCTACCGGGACGGGAGGCTACACCTTC | CASRSTGTGGYTF
- | TRBJ2-1 | few | TRBV7-2 | TGTGCCAGCAGCTTAAGGCATGAGCAGTTCTTC | CASSLRHEQFF
- | TRBJ1-1 | many | TRBV2 | TGTGCCAGCACATTCTACGGGATGAACACTGAAGCTTTCTTT | CASTFYGMNTEAFF
- | TRBJ1-5 | many | TRBV2 | TGTGCCAGCAGTGGGTCAACTCATCTCAATCAGCCCCAGCATTTT | CASSGSTHLNQPQHF
- | TRBJ1-2 | - | TRBV6-1 | TGTGCCGGCAGTGAAGCGCGGGGGTCGTGGGGCTACACCTTC | CAGSEARGSWGYTF
TRBD2 | TRBJ2-1 | - | TRBV20-1 | TGCAGTGCTGGACTAGCGGGAGCTAATGAGCAGTTCTTC | CSAGLAGANEQFF
- | TRBJ1-3 | few | TRBV4-1 | TGCGCCAGCAGCCTCACGACAGGCCTCTCTGGAAACACCATATATTTT | CASSLTTGLSGNTIYF
- | TRBJ1-1 | many | TRBV12-3/TRBV12-4 | TGTGCCAGCAGTTTACACTGGACAATTGGCACTGAAGCTTTCTTT | CASSLHWTIGTEAFF
- | TRBJ2-7 | few | TRBV5-4 | TGTGCCAGCAGCTTGGGCTTGGGTAGCGGTAGCCCGGGCGAGCAGTACTTC | CASSLGLGSGSPGEQYF